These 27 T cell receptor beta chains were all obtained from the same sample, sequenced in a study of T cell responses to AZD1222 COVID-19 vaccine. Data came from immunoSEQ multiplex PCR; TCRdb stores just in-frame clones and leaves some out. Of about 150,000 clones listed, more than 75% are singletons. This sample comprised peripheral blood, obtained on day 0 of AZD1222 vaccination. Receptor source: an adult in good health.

The CDR3 region is CASSETGWGLQPQHF. CDR3 coding DNA: TGTGCCAGCAGTGAAACCGGGTGGGGTCTTCAGCCCCAGCATTTT. The chain recombines TRBV6-1 with TRBJ1-5; no reliable D call. Between the trimmed V and J ends, which lost 2 bases and 6 bases, there was a span of 14 bases. The CDR3 is made up of 15 amino acids. Germline V gene data show CDR1 as MNHNS and CDR2 as SASEGT.

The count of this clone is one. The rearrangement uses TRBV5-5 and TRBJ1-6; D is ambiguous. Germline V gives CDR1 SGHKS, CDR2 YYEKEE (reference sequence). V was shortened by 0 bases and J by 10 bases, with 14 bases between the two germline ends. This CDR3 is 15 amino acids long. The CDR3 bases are TGTGCCAGCAGCTTGGAAGGGATAATGGGGTCACCCCTCCACTTT. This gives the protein CASSLEGIMGSPLHF.

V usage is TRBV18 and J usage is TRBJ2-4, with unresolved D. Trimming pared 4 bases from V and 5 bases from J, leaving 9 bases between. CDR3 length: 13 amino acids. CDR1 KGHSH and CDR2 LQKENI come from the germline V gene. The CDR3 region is CASSRGDQNIQYF. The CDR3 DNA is TGTGCCAGCTCACGAGGCGACCAAAACATTCAGTACTTC.

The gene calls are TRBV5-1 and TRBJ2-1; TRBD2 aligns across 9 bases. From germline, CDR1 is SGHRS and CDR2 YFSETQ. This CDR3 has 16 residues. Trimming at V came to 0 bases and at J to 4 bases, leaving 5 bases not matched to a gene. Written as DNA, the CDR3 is TGCGCCAGCAGCTTGGCGAGTAGCGGGAGATACAATGAGCAGTTCTTC. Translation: CASSLASSGRYNEQFF. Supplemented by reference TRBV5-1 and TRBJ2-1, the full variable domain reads KAGVTQTPRYLIKTRGQQVTLSCSPISGHRSVSWYQQTPGQGLQFLFEYFSETQRNKGNFPGRFSGRQFSNSRSEMNVSTLELGDSALYLCASSLASSGRYNEQFFGPGTRLTVL.

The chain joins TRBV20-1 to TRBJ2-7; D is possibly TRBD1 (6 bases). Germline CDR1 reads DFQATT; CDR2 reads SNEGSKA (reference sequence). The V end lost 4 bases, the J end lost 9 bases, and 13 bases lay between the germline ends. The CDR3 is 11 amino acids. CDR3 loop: CSAKQGVVQYF. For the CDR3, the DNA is TGCAGTGCTAAACAGGGTGTTGTGCAGTACTTC.

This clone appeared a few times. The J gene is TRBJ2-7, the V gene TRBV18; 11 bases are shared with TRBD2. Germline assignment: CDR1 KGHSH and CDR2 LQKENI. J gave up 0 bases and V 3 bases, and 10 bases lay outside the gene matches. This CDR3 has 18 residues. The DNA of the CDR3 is TGTGCCAGCTCACCGCCTAGCGGGGGGCTACTTCACTCCTACGAGCAGTACTTC. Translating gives CASSPPSGGLLHSYEQYF.

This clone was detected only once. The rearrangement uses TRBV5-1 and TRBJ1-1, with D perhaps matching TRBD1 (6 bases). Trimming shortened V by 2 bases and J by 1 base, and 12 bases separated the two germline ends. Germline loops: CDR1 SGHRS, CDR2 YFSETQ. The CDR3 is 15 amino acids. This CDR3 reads CASSFGQLKNTEAFF. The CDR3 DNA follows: TGCGCCAGCAGCTTTGGACAGCTCAAGAACACTGAAGCTTTCTTT.

CDR3 in DNA: TGTGCCAGCAGCGTAGGGGCAGCGATCATGAACACTGAAGCTTTCTTT. This sequence encodes CASSVGAAIMNTEAFF. This sequence joins TRBV9 and TRBJ1-1; no firm D call. Germline V CDR1 and CDR2: SGDLS, YYNGEE. CDR3 length: 16 amino acids. Trimming removed 0 bases from V and 0 bases from J, with 12 bases in between.

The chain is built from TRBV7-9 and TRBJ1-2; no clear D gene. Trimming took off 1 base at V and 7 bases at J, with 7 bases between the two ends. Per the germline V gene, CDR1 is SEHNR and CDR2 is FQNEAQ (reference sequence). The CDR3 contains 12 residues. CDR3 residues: CASSLGGLGYTF. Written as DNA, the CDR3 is TGTGCCAGCAGCTTAGGGGGTCTTGGCTACACCTTC.

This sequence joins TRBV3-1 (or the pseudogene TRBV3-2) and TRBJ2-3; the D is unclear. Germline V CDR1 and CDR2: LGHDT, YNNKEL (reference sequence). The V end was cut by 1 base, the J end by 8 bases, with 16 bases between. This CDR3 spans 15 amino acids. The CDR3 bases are TGTGCCAGCAGCCAAGTAAACGGAATCGGAGCTACGCAGTATTTT. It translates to CASSQVNGIGATQYF.

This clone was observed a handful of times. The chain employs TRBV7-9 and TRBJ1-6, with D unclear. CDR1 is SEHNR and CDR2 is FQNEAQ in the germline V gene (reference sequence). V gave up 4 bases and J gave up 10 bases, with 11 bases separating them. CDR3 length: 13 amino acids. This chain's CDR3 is CASSSTLGSPLHF. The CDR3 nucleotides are TGTGCCAGCAGCTCGACATTAGGGTCACCCCTCCACTTT.

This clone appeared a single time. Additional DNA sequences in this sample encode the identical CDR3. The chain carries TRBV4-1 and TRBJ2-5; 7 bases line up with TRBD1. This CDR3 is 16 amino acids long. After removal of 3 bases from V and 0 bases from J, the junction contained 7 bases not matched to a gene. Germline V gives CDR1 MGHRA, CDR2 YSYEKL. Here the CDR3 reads CASSQSTQGDQETQYF. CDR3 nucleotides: TGCGCCAGCAGCCAGTCCACTCAGGGGGACCAAGAGACCCAGTACTTC.

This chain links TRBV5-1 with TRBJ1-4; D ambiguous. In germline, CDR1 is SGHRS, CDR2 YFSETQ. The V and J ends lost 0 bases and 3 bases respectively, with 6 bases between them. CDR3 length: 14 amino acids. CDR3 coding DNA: TGCGCCAGCAGCTTGGCCGGCCCTAATGAAAAACTGTTTTTT. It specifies CASSLAGPNEKLFF.

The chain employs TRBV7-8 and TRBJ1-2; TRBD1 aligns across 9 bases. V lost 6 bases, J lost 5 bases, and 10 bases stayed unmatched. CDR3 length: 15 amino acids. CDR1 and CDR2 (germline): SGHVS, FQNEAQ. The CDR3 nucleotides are TGTGCCAGCAGTTGGGGACAGGGCGTGACTTATGGCTACACCTTC. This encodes CASSWGQGVTYGYTF.

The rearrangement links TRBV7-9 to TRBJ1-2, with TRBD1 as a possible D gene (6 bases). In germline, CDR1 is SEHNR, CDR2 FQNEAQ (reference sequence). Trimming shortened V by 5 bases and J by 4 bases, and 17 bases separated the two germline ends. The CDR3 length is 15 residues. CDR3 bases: TGTGCCAGCAGCACAAATACAGGGCTTGTCTATGGCTACACCTTC. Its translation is CASSTNTGLVYGYTF.

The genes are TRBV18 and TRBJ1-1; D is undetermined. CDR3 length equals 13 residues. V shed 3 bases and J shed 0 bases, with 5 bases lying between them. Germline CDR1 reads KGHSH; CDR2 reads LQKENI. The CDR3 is CASSPRMNTEAFF. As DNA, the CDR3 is TGTGCCAGCTCACCGCGTATGAACACTGAAGCTTTCTTT.

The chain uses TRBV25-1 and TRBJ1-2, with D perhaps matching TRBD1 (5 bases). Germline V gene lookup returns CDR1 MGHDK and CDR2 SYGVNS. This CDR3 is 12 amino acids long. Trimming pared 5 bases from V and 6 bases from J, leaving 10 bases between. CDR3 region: CASSQGLHGYTF. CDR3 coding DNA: TGTGCCAGCAGTCAGGGTTTACATGGCTACACCTTC.

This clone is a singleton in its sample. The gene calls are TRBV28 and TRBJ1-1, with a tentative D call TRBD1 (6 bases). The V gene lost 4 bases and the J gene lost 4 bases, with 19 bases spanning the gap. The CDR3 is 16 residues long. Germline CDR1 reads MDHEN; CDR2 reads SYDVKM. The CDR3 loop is CASSSAPGGRGTEAFF. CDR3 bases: TGTGCCAGCAGTTCCGCCCCCGGGGGGCGGGGCACTGAAGCTTTCTTT.

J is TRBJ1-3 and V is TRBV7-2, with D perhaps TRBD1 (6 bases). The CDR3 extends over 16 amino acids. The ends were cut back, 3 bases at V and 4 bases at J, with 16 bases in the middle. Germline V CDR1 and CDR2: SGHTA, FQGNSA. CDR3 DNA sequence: TGTGCCAGCAGCTTGATCGGGGGGCGAGGGGGAAACACCATATATTTT. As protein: CASSLIGGRGGNTIYF.

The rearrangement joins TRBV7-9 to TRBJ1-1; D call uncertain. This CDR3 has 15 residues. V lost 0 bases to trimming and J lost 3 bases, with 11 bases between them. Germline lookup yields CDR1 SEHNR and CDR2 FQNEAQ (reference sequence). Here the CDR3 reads CASSLASGIHTEAFF. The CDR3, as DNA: TGTGCCAGCAGCTTAGCCTCGGGCATCCACACTGAAGCTTTCTTT.

The CDR3 protein is CASRRLTGDGAEGYTF. The CDR3 nucleotides read TGTGCCAGCAGAAGACTGACAGGGGACGGAGCGGAGGGCTACACCTTC. The chain combines TRBV28 with TRBJ1-2; 8 bases match TRBD1. This CDR3 spans 16 amino acids. Per the germline V gene, CDR1 is MDHEN and CDR2 is SYDVKM. The V and J ends lost 6 bases and 8 bases, in that order; junction bases with no gene match: 17.

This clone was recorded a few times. Here the CDR3 reads CASTDRSYNSPLHF. The CDR3 coding sequence is TGTGCCAGCACCGACAGGTCCTATAATTCACCCCTCCACTTT. This chain links TRBV6-5 with TRBJ1-6; tentative D call: TRBD1 (6 bases). Trimming shortened V by 7 bases and J by 1 base, and 8 bases separated the two germline ends. The CDR3 totals 14 residues. Germline values: CDR1 MNHEY, CDR2 SVGAGI.

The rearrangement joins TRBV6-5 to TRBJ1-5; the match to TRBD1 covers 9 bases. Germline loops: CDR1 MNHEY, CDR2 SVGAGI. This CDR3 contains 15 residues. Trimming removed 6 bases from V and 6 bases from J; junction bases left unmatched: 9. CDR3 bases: TGTGCCAGCAGCGACAGGGGGTTGTTCGGTCAGCCCCAGCATTTT. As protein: CASSDRGLFGQPQHF.

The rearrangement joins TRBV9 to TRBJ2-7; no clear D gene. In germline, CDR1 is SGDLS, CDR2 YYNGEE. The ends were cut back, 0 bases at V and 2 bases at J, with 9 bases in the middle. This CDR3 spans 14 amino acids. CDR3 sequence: CASSVASEAYEQYF. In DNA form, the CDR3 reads TGTGCCAGCAGCGTAGCCAGTGAAGCCTACGAGCAGTACTTC.

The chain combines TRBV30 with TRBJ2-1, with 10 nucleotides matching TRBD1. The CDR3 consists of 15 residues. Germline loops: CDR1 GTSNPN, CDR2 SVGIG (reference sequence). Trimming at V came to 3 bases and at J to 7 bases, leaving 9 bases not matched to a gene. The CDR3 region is CAWSRQGADSNEQFF. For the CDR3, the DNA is TGTGCCTGGAGCCGACAGGGGGCGGATAGTAATGAGCAGTTCTTC.

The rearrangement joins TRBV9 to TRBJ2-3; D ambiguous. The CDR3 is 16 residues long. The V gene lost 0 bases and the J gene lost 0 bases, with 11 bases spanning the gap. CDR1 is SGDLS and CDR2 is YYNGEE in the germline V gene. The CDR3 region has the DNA TGTGCCAGCAGCGTAGGGGCGAGATCTAGCACAGATACGCAGTATTTT. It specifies CASSVGARSSTDTQYF.

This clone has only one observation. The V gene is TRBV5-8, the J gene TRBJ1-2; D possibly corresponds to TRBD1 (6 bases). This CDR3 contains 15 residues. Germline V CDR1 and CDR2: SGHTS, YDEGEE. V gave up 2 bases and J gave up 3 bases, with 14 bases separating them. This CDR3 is CASSFSGENDYGYTF. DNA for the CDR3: TGTGCCAGCAGCTTTTCAGGGGAGAACGACTATGGCTACACCTTC.